This TCR beta chain was captured by sequencing in a study of blood T cell repertoires in COVID-19. Profiled with immunoSEQ multiplex PCR; TCRdb holds only in-frame clones, not every one. The sample includes about 270,000 clones, over 75% of them seen just once. Trimming cost V 4 bases and J 2 bases; bases outside gene matches: 13. The germline CDR1 and CDR2 sequences are SEHNR and FQNEAQ (reference sequence). The CDR3 runs to 18 residues. Specimen: PBMCs or T cells enriched from blood (not recorded which). This rearrangement joins TRBV7-9 to TRBJ2-3; 9 bases are a match to TRBD1. The clonotype originates from a woman aged 18-29 years who had recovered from COVID-19. CDR3 sequence reads: CASSSDLSRDRVTDTQYF. The CDR3 DNA reads as TGTGCCAGCAGCTCCGACCTCTCCCGGGACAGGGTCACAGATACGCAGTATTTT.